These 15 T cell receptor beta chains were sequenced from one sample in a study of early T cells in non-severe SARS-CoV-2 infection. Using its own MiXCR run on the 5' RACE reads, TCRdb lists one record per CDR3 protein. The sample shows fewer than 50,000 distinct CDR3 sequences, around 4.1% of them seen only once. Sequences were obtained from whole blood. These receptors came from an adult who was a healthcare worker with PCR-confirmed SARS-CoV-2 infection or an uninfected control (not recorded which).

This clonotype was seen many times. This chain joins TRBV12-3 or TRBV12-4 and TRBJ2-7, with unresolved D. The CDR3 extends over 14 amino acids. With 3 bases removed from V and 0 bases from J, the gap between germline ends came to 9 bases. The CDR3: CASSFRGASYEQYF. The CDR3 DNA is TGTGCCAGCAGTTTTCGTGGAGCCTCCTACGAGCAGTACTTC.

This clonotype was seen repeatedly, ten times or more. The chain employs TRBV28 and TRBJ2-4, with TRBD2 matching 8 bases. The J segment lost 1 base and the V segment lost 11 bases, leaving 19 bases of the junction unmatched. This CDR3 is built from 18 residues. Germline values: CDR1 MDHEN, CDR2 SYDVKM. CDR3 DNA sequence: TGTGCCTCCCGACGGGGGGGTCCGTTTTCCCTGGCCAAAAACATTCAGTACTTC. It specifies CASRRGGPFSLAKNIQYF.

In its sample, this clonotype was seen many times. J is TRBJ1-3 and V is TRBV4-1; the D is unclear. Per germline, CDR1 MGHRA and CDR2 YSYEKL. Trimming removed 4 bases from V and 4 bases from J, with 11 bases in between. This CDR3 spans 14 amino acids. CDR3 coding DNA: TGCGCCAGCAGCCCCGTGGAGGGCGGAAACACCATATATTTT. Its protein product is CASSPVEGGNTIYF.

In its sample, this clonotype was seen many times. The gene calls are TRBV7-6 and TRBJ2-1; D ambiguous. The CDR3 is made up of 15 amino acids. Trimming removed 5 bases from V and 0 bases from J, with 11 bases in between. Germline CDR1 and CDR2: SGHVS and FNYEAQ. CDR3 amino acids: CASSLGLGSYNEQFF. CDR3 bases: TGTGCCAGCAGCCTCGGTCTGGGCTCCTACAATGAGCAGTTCTTC.

This clonotype was counted at least ten times. The chain recombines TRBV10-2 with TRBJ1-6; a possible D gene is TRBD1 (5 bases). Trimming removed 1 base at V and 12 bases at J, with 10 bases between. The CDR3 covers 13 residues. Germline CDR1 and CDR2: WSHSY and SAAADI. The CDR3 region has the DNA TGCGCCAGCAGTGAGTTCCAGCAGGGACCCCTCCACTTT. Translating gives CASSEFQQGPLHF.

There are many counts of this clonotype. The rearrangement uses TRBV20-1 and TRBJ2-4, with D hard to call. Germline V CDR1 and CDR2: DFQATT, SNEGSKA (reference sequence). V was shortened by 4 bases and J by 0 bases, with 10 bases between the two germline ends. This CDR3 region has 14 residues. The CDR3 region has the DNA TGCAGTGCTAAAGGGATACTAGCCAAAAACATTCAGTACTTC. Protein: CSAKGILAKNIQYF.

This clonotype was detected many times. The chain has TRBV6-5 and TRBJ1-1; possible D gene TRBD1, 5 bases. This CDR3 has 17 residues. The germline CDR1 and CDR2 sequences are MNHEY and SVGAGI. V lost 2 bases and J lost 4, with 20 bases in between. Here the CDR3 reads CASSYGGASYKGTEAFF. The CDR3 coding sequence is TGTGCCAGCAGTTACGGAGGGGCTTCCTATAAGGGCACTGAAGCTTTCTTT.

This clonotype has at least ten counts. The chain recombines TRBV12-3 or TRBV12-4 with TRBJ2-1; a possible D gene is TRBD2 (6 bases). The V end lost 8 bases, the J end lost 0 bases, and 17 bases lay between the germline ends. The CDR3 sequence is 16 residues long. The CDR3 here is CASLFGGNISYNEQFF. For the CDR3, the DNA is TGTGCCAGCCTTTTCGGCGGGAACATCTCCTACAATGAGCAGTTCTTC.

This clonotype has only a few counts. This chain connects TRBV19 to TRBJ2-3, with TRBD1 identical over 7 bases. The CDR3 loop spans 16 amino acids. The ends lost 7 bases at V and 0 bases at J; junction bases unmatched: 10. Germline V gene data show CDR1 as LNHDA and CDR2 as SQIVND (reference sequence). In DNA, the CDR3 is TGTGCCAGTACCGAAAGAGGGACAGCGAGCACAGATACGCAGTATTTT. Amino acid sequence: CASTERGTASTDTQYF.

The V and J genes are TRBV6-6 and TRBJ2-7; D is possibly TRBD1 or TRBD2 (5 bases each). V was trimmed by 2 bases and J by 0 bases, leaving 11 bases between them. The germline gives CDR1 MNHNY, CDR2 SVGAGI (reference sequence). The CDR3 is 15 residues long. CDR3 amino acids: CASSYGSRDSYEQYF. CDR3 DNA sequence: TGTGCCAGCAGTTACGGGAGCAGGGACTCCTACGAGCAGTACTTC.

This clonotype was seen many times. The rearrangement joins TRBV11-2 to TRBJ1-3; the D is unclear. In germline, CDR1 is SGHAT, CDR2 FQNNGV. V was pared by 3 bases and J by 1 base, with 4 bases between. CDR3 length equals 13 residues. In DNA form, the CDR3 reads TGTGCCAGCAGCTTCGGTTCTGGAAACACCATATATTTT. It is translated as CASSFGSGNTIYF. The whole variable domain, filled in from reference TRBV11-2 and TRBJ1-3, reads EAGVAQSPRYKIIEKRQSVAFWCNPISGHATLYWYQQILGQGPKLLIQFQNNGVVDDSQLPKDRFSAERLKGVDSTLKIQPAKLEDSAVYLCASSFGSGNTIYFGEGSWLTVV.

This clonotype was seen repeatedly, ten times or more. The rearrangement links TRBV12-3 or TRBV12-4 to TRBJ2-1, with D hard to call. Trimming pared 6 bases from V and 4 bases from J, leaving 10 bases between. This CDR3 region has 13 residues. CDR3 sequence: CASSRGRYNEQFF. In nucleotides, the CDR3 is TGTGCCAGCAGCCGAGGAAGATACAATGAGCAGTTCTTC.

This clonotype has a count of ten or more. This chain uses TRBV11-3 with TRBJ1-1, with D perhaps matching TRBD1 (5 bases). The CDR3 contains 15 residues. V was pared by 8 bases and J by 3 bases, with 19 bases between. CDR1 is SGHNT, CDR2 YENEEA, per germline. The CDR3 loop reads CASGAGYYDHTEAFF. The CDR3 nucleotides are TGTGCCAGCGGGGCAGGGTATTATGATCACACTGAAGCTTTCTTT.

At least ten counts were recorded for this clonotype. V usage is TRBV5-6 and J usage is TRBJ1-2, with D possibly being TRBD1 (6 bases). Germline CDR1 is SGHDT and CDR2 is YYEEEE. CDR3 length equals 15 residues. Between the trimmed V and J ends, which lost 6 bases and 1 base, there was a span of 16 bases. DNA for the CDR3: TGTGCCAGCACCCTTGGGGGCAGATATAACTATGGCTACACCTTC. Translated, it gives CASTLGGRYNYGYTF.

This clonotype was counted many times. In nucleotides, the CDR3 is TGTGCCAGCAGTGAAGCGCACAGGACAGGTCCTTCACCCCTCCACTTT. Amino acid sequence: CASSEAHRTGPSPLHF. The chain uses TRBV2 and TRBJ1-6; TRBD1 matches 7 bases. V lost 0 bases, J lost 9 bases, and 8 bases stayed unmatched. CDR3 length equals 16 residues. Germline loops: CDR1 SNHLY, CDR2 FYNNEI.